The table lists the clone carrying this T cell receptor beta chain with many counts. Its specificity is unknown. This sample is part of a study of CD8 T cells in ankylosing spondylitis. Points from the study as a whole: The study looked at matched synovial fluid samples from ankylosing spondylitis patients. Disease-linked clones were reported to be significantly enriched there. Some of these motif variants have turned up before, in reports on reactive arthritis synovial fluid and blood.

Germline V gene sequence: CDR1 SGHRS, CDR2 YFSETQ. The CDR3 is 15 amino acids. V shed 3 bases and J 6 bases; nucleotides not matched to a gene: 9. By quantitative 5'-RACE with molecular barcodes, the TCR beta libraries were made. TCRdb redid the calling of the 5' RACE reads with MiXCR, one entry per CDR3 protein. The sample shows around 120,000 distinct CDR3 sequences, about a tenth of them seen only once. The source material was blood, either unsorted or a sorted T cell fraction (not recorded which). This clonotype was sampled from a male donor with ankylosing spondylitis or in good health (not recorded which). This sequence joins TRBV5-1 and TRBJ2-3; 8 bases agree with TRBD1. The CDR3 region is CASSSTQGGTDTQYF. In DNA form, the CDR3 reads TGCGCCAGCAGCTCTACACAGGGGGGTACGGATACGCAGTATTTT.